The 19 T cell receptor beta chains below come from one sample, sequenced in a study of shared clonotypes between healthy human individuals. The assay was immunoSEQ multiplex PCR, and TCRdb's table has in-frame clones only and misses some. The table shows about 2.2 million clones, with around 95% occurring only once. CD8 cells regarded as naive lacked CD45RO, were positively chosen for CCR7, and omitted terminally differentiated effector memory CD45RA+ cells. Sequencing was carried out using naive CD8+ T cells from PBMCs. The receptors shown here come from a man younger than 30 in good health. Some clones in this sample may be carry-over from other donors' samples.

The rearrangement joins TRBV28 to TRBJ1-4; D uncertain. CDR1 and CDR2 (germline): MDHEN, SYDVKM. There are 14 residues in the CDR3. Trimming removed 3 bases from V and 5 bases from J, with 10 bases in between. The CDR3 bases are TGTGCCAGCAGTTTGGGGAATTGGAATGAAAAACTGTTTTTT. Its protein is CASSLGNWNEKLFF.

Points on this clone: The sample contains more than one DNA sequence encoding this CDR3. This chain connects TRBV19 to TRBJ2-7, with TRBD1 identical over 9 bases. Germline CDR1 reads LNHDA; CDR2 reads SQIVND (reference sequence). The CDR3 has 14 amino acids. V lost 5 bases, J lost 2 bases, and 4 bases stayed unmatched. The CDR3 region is CASSPGQGTYEQYF. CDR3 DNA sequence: TGTGCCAGTAGTCCGGGACAGGGTACCTACGAGCAGTACTTC. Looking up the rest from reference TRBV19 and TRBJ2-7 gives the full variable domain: DGGITQSPKYLFRKEGQNVTLSCEQNLNHDAMYWYRQDPGQGLRLIYYSQIVNDFQKGDIAEGYSVSREKKESFPLTVTSAQKNPTAFYLCASSPGQGTYEQYFGPGTRLTVT.

This chain's CDR3 is CASSSALDPQETQYF. In nucleotides, the CDR3 is TGTGCCAGCAGCTCAGCACTGGACCCTCAGGAGACCCAGTACTTC. The chain combines TRBV11-2 with TRBJ2-5; D remains ambiguous. The CDR3 contains 15 residues. Germline CDR1 and CDR2: SGHAT and FQNNGV. With 4 bases removed from V and 5 bases from J, the gap between germline ends came to 17 bases.

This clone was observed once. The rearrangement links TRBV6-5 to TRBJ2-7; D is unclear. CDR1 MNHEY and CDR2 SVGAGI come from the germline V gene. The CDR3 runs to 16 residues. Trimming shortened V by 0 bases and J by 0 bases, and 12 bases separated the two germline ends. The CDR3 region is CASSYSPETSSYEQYF. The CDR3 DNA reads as TGTGCCAGCAGTTACTCGCCGGAGACGAGCTCCTACGAGCAGTACTTC.

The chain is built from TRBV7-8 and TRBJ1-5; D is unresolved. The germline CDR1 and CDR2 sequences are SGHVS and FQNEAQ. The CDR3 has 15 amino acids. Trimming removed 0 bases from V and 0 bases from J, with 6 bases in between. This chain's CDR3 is CASSLAPYSNQPQHF. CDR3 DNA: TGTGCCAGCAGCTTAGCACCGTATAGCAATCAGCCCCAGCATTTT. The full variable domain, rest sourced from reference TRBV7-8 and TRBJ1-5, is GAGVSQSPRYKVAKRGQDVALRCDPISGHVSLFWYQQALGQGPEFLTYFQNEAQLDKSGLPSDRFFAERPEGSVSTLKIQRTQQEDSAVYLCASSLAPYSNQPQHFGDGTRLSIL.

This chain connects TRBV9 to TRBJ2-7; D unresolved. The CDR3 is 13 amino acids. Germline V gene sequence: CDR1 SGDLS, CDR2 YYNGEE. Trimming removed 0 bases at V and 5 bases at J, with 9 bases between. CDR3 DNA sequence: TGTGCCAGCAGCGTAGGGCATGGGAACGAGCAGTACTTC. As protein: CASSVGHGNEQYF. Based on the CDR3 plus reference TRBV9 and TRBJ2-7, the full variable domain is DSGVTQTPKHLITATGQRVTLRCSPRSGDLSVYWYQQSLDQGLQFLIQYYNGEERAKGNILERFSAQQFPDLHSELNLSSLELGDSALYFCASSVGHGNEQYFGPGTRLTVT.

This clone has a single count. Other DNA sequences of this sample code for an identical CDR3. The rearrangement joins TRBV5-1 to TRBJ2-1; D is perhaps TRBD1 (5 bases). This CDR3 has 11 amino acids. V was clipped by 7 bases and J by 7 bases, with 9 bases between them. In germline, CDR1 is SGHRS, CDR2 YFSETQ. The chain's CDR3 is CASGKGNEQFF. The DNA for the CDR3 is TGCGCCAGCGGCAAGGGGAATGAGCAGTTCTTC.

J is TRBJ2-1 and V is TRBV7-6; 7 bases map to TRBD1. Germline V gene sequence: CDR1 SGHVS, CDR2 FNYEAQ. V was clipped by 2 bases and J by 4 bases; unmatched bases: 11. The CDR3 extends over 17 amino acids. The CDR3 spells CASSLIRRGTYYNEQFF. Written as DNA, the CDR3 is TGTGCCAGCAGCTTAATCCGCAGGGGGACATATTACAATGAGCAGTTCTTC. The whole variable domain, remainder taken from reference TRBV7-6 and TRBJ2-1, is GAGVSQSPRYKVTKRGQDVALRCDPISGHVSLYWYRQALGQGPEFLTYFNYEAQQDKSGLPNDRFSAERPEGSISTLTIQRTEQRDSAMYRCASSLIRRGTYYNEQFFGPGTRLTVL.

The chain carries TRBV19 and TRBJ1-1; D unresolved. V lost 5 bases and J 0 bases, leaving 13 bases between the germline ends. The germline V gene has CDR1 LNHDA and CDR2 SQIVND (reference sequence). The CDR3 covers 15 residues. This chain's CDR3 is CASSAPIGLNTEAFF. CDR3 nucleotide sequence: TGTGCCAGTAGTGCCCCAATTGGCTTGAACACTGAAGCTTTCTTT.

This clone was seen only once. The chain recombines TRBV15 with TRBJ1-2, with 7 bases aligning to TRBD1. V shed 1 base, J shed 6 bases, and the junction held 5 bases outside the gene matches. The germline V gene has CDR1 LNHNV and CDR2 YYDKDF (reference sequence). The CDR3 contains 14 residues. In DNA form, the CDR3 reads TGTGCCACCAGCAGAGGCGGCACAGGGGATGGCTACACCTTC. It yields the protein CATSRGGTGDGYTF.

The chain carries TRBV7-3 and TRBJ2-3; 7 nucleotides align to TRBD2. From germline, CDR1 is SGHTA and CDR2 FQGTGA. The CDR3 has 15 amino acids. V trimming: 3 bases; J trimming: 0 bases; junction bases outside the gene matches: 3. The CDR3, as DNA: TGTGCCAGCAGCTTGGGGCGGGGGAGCACAGATACGCAGTATTTT. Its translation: CASSLGRGSTDTQYF.

CDR3 in DNA: TGTGCCAGCAGCGCCGGGGGAGTGAACAATGAGCAGTTCTTC. It translates to CASSAGGVNNEQFF. The chain uses TRBV9 and TRBJ2-1, with D tentatively TRBD2 (6 bases). Deletions cut 3 bases from V and 5 bases from J, with 12 bases between. The CDR3 is 14 amino acids. The germline V gene has CDR1 SGDLS and CDR2 YYNGEE.

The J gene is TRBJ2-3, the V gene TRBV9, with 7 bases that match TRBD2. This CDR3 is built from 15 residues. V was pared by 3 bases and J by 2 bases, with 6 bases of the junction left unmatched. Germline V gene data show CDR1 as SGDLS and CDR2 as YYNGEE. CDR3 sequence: CASSAWDYATDTQYF. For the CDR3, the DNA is TGTGCCAGCAGCGCCTGGGACTACGCCACAGATACGCAGTATTTT.

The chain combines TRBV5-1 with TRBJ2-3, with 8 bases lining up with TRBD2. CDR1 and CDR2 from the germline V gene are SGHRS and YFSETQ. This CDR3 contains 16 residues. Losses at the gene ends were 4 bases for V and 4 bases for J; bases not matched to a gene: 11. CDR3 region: CASSPRGVAGPDTQYF. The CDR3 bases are TGCGCCAGCAGCCCCCGTGGGGTAGCGGGACCAGATACGCAGTATTTT. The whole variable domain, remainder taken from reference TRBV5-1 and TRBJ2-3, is KAGVTQTPRYLIKTRGQQVTLSCSPISGHRSVSWYQQTPGQGLQFLFEYFSETQRNKGNFPGRFSGRQFSNSRSEMNVSTLELGDSALYLCASSPRGVAGPDTQYFGPGTRLTVL.

DNA of the CDR3: TGTGCCAGCAGTGAACTGGGGACTGATTGGTACGAGCAGTACTTC. Its translation is CASSELGTDWYEQYF. This chain links TRBV6-1 with TRBJ2-7; D may be TRBD2 (6 bases). V lost 2 bases to trimming and J lost 4 bases, with 15 bases between them. Germline V gives CDR1 MNHNS, CDR2 SASEGT. There are 15 residues in the CDR3.

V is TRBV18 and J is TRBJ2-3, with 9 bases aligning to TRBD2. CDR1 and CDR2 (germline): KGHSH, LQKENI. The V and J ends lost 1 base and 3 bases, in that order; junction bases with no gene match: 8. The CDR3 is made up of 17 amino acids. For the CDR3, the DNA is TGTGCCAGCTCACCACTTGAGGGACTAGCAAAAACAGATACGCAGTATTTT. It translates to CASSPLEGLAKTDTQYF.

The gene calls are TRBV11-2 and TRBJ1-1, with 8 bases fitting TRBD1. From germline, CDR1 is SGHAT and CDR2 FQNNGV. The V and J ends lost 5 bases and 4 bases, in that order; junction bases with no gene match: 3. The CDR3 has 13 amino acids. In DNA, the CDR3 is TGTGCCAGCAGCCGCACAGGGGGCACTGAAGCTTTCTTT. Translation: CASSRTGGTEAFF.

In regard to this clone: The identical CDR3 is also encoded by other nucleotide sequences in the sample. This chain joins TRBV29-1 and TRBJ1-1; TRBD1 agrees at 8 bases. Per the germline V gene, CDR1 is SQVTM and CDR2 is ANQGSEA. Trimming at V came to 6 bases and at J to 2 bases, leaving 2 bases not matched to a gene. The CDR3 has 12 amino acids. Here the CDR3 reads CSVSGGNTEAFF. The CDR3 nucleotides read TGCAGCGTCTCAGGGGGCAACACTGAAGCTTTCTTT.

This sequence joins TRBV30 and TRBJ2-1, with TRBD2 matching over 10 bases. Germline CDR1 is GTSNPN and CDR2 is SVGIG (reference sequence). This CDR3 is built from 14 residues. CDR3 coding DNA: TGTGCTTTGGAGAGAGCGGGAGGGCAGAATGAGCAGTTCTTC. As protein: CALERAGGQNEQFF.